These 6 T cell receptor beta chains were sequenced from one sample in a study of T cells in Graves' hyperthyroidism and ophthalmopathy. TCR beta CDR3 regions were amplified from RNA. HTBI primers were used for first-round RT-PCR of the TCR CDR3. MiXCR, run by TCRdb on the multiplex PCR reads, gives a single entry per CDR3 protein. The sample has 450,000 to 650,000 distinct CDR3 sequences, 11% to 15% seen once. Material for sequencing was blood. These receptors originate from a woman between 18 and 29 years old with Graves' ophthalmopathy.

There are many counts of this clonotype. CDR3 coding DNA: TGCAGTGCTAGACGAACAGGGGACTCTTATGGCTACACCTTC. This sequence encodes CSARRTGDSYGYTF. The rearrangement joins TRBV20-1 to TRBJ1-2; 7 positions agree with TRBD1. The trim removed 2 bases at V and 5 bases at J, leaving 8 bases unmatched. Germline CDR1 is DFQATT and CDR2 is SNEGSKA (reference sequence). CDR3 length equals 14 residues.

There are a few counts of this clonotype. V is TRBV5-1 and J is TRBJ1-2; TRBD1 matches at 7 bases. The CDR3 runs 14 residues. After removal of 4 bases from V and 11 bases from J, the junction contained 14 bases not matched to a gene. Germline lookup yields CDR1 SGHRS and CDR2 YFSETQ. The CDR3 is CASSDRVALGGYTF. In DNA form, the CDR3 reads TGCGCCAGCAGCGACAGGGTTGCTCTTGGCGGTTACACCTTC.

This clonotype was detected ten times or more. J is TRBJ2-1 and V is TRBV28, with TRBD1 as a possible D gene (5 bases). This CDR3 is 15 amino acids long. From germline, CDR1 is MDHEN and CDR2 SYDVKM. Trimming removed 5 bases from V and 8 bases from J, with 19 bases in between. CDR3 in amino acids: CASSHFSGKWDEQFF. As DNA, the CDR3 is TGTGCCAGCAGTCACTTCTCAGGGAAGTGGGATGAGCAGTTCTTC.

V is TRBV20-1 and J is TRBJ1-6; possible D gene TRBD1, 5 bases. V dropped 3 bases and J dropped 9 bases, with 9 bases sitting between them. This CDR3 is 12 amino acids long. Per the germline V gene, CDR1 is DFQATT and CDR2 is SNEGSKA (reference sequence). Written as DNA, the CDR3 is TGCAGTGCTAGGGACATGGCTTCACCCCTCCACTTT. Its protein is CSARDMASPLHF.

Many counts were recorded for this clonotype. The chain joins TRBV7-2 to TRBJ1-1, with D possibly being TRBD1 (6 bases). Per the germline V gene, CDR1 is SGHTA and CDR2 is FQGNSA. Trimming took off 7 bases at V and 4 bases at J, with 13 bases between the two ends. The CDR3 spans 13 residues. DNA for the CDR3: TGTGCCAGCACCACGGGGGGCCCCACTGAAGCTTTCTTT. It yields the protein CASTTGGPTEAFF.

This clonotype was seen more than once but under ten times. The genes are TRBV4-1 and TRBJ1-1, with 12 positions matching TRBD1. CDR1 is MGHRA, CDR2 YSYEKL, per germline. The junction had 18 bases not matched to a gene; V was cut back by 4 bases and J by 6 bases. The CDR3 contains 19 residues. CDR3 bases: TGCGCCAGCAGCCTCCCTTTTCTCCGGGACAGGGGGCTAGGCGCTGAAGCTTTCTTT. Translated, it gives CASSLPFLRDRGLGAEAFF.